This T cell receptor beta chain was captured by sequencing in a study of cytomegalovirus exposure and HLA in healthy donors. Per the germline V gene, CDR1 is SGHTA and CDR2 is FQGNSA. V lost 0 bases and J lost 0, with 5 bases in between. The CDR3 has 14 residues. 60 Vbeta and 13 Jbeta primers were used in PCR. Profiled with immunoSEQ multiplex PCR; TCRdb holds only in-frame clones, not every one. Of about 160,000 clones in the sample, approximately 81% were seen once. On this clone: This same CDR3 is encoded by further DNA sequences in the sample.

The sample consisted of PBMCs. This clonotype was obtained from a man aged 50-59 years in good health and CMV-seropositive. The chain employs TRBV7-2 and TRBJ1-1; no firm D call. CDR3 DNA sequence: TGTGCCAGCAGCTTAGCCGGAGTGAACACTGAAGCTTTCTTT. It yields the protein CASSLAGVNTEAFF.